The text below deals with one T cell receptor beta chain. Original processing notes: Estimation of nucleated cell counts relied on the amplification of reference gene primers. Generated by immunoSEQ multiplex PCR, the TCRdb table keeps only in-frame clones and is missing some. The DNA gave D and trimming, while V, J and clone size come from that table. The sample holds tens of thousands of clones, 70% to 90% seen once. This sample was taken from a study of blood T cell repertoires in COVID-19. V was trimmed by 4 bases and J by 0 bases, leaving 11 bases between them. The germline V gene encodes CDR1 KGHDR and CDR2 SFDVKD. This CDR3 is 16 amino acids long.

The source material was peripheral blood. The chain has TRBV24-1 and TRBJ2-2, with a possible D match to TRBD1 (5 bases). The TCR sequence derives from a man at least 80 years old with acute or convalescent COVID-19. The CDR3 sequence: CATSESDSANTGELFF. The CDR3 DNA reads TGTGCCACCAGTGAATCCGACAGCGCGAACACCGGGGAGCTGTTTTTT.